What follows are 16 T cell receptor beta chains derived from one specimen sequenced in a study of blood T cells in healthy people across ages. Using a J-beta primer mix together with a sample-barcoded 5' primer, a second PCR was run for about 6 to 11 cycles. A single record per CDR3 protein comes from TCRdb applying MiXCR to the 5' RACE reads. The sample holds some 1.6 million distinct CDR3 sequences, almost 35% seen once. Sequenced input: blood. These receptors all stem from a woman aged 30 to 39 in good health.

Only a few counts were recorded for this clonotype. The chain combines TRBV10-3 with TRBJ1-2; no definite D call. Trimming removed 2 bases from V and 7 bases from J, with 8 bases in between. Per the germline V gene, CDR1 is ENHRY and CDR2 is SYGVKD. The CDR3 totals 12 residues. CDR3: CAISEPPIGYTF. The CDR3 DNA sequence: TGTGCCATCAGTGAGCCCCCAATTGGCTACACCTTC.

About this clonotype itself: This may be a read error, as it is one base from a much larger clone. The chain couples TRBV29-1 to TRBJ2-5; 7 nucleotides agree with TRBD2. The last part of the DNA fits TRBJ2-7 better; the J call may be wrong. CDR1 SQVTM and CDR2 ANQGSEA come from the germline V gene. The CDR3 runs to 14 residues. The CDR3 DNA is TGCAGCGTTTTTTTACGGGAGGTCTCCTGCGAGCAGTACTTC. It yields the protein CSVFLREVSCEQYF.

J is TRBJ2-7 and V is TRBV6-5; D is perhaps TRBD1 or TRBD2 (6 bases each). Trimming cost V 8 bases and J 4 bases, with 21 bases left between them. The CDR3 is made up of 15 amino acids. Germline V gives CDR1 MNHEY, CDR2 SVGAGI. The CDR3 reads CASRVRGAVYYEQYF. Written as DNA, the CDR3 is TGTGCCAGCCGCGTTAGGGGGGCAGTTTATTACGAGCAGTACTTC.

This clonotype was found a few times. The chain joins TRBV5-1 to TRBJ2-2; D is perhaps TRBD2 (6 bases). V lost 0 bases and J 1 base, leaving 7 bases between the germline ends. CDR3 length: 15 amino acids. Looked up from germline, CDR1 is SGHRS and CDR2 is YFSETQ. CDR3 sequence: CASSLAAGNTGELFF. CDR3 DNA sequence: TGCGCCAGCAGCTTGGCAGCGGGGAACACCGGGGAGCTGTTTTTT.

V is TRBV5-6 and J is TRBJ1-2, with TRBD1 matching 7 bases. This CDR3 has 14 residues. The germline gives CDR1 SGHDT, CDR2 YYEEEE. Trimming took 0 bases from V and 7 from J; bases not matched to a gene: 6. The CDR3 coding sequence is TGTGCCAGCAGCTTGGAGGGGGCCATGGGTGGCTACACCTTC. Amino acids: CASSLEGAMGGYTF. Looking up the rest from reference TRBV5-6 and TRBJ1-2 gives the full variable domain: DAGVTQSPTHLIKTRGQQVTLRCSPKSGHDTVSWYQQALGQGPQFIFQYYEEEERQRGNFPDRFSGHQFPNYSSELNVNALLLGDSALYLCASSLEGAMGGYTFGSGTRLTVV.

Details on this clonotype: One end of the junction does not line up with germline, which may come from a read error. V usage is TRBV13 and J usage is TRBJ1-4, with 9 bases identical to TRBD1. This CDR3 is built from 14 residues. Germline lookup yields CDR1 PRHDT and CDR2 FYEKMQ (reference sequence). The CDR3 nucleotides are TGTGCCAGCAGCCTAGGGACAGGGAGGGAAAAACTGTTTTTT. This encodes CASSLGTGREKLFF.

The CDR3 bases are TGTGCCAGCAGCTACGGACGGCTCAACAATGAGCAGTTCTTC. Translated: CASSYGRLNNEQFF. The J gene is TRBJ2-1, the V gene TRBV5-6; D gene ambiguous. V was cut by 3 bases and J by 5 bases, with 12 bases left in between. The CDR3 has 14 residues. The germline V gene has CDR1 SGHDT and CDR2 YYEEEE.

This clonotype has just a few counts. This sequence joins TRBV20-1 and TRBJ2-1, with D unresolved. Trimming stripped 2 bases from V and 5 bases from J, with 4 bases between. The CDR3 runs to 11 residues. Germline V gives CDR1 DFQATT, CDR2 SNEGSKA (reference sequence). CDR3 in amino acids: CSARFDNEQFF. CDR3 nucleotide sequence: TGCAGTGCTAGATTCGACAATGAGCAGTTCTTC.

In this sample, this clonotype turned up once. This chain connects TRBV28 to TRBJ2-7; TRBD1 aligns across 8 bases. The CDR3 loop spans 14 amino acids. V trimming: 7 bases; J trimming: 2 bases; junction bases outside the gene matches: 7. CDR1 and CDR2 (germline): MDHEN, SYDVKM. CDR3 residues: CASTDGQGPYEQYF. CDR3 coding DNA: TGTGCCAGCACGGACGGACAGGGTCCCTACGAGCAGTACTTC.

The J gene is TRBJ2-5, the V gene TRBV20-1, with 7 bases aligning to TRBD1. Judging by the DNA end, TRBJ2-7 fits better; the J call may be wrong. Germline V gives CDR1 DFQATT, CDR2 SNEGSKA (reference sequence). The length of the CDR3 is 13 residues. The CDR3 DNA follows: TGCAGTGCTAGGGACAGGATTACCTCCGAGCAGTACTTC. It is translated as CSARDRITSEQYF.

The V gene is TRBV6-1, the J gene TRBJ2-1; 8 nucleotides align to TRBD2. Germline CDR1 and CDR2: MNHNS and SASEGT. The ends lost 2 bases at V and 10 bases at J; junction bases unmatched: 4. This CDR3 comprises 13 residues. The CDR3 bases are TGTGCCAGCAGTGAAATACGCGGGGGGGAGCAGTTCTTC. Encoded protein: CASSEIRGGEQFF.

This chain joins TRBV6-5 and TRBJ1-2; D gene uncertain. CDR1 and CDR2 from the germline V gene are MNHEY and SVGAGI. The length of the CDR3 is 12 residues. V lost 11 bases to trimming and J lost 4 bases, with 14 bases between them. As DNA, the CDR3 is TGTGCCGCAGTACAGTTACCCTATGGCTACACCTTC. It yields the protein CAAVQLPYGYTF.

The sample holds a few counts of this clonotype. CDR3 loop: CASSLMGQGSYEQYF. The CDR3 DNA sequence: TGTGCCAGCAGTTTAATGGGACAGGGGTCCTACGAGCAGTACTTC. J is TRBJ2-7 and V is TRBV28, with 10 bases that match TRBD1. This CDR3 region has 15 residues. Trimming at V came to 2 bases and at J to 1 base, leaving 2 bases not matched to a gene. From germline, CDR1 is MDHEN and CDR2 SYDVKM.

The rearrangement uses TRBV3-1 and TRBJ1-4, with a weak D call TRBD1 (5 bases). Looked up from germline, CDR1 is LGHDT and CDR2 is YNNKEL (reference sequence). The germline V and J ends were trimmed by 3 bases and 7 bases, with 12 bases remaining between them. CDR3 length: 14 amino acids. This CDR3 is CASSHGGGGEKLFF. The CDR3 DNA follows: TGTGCCAGCAGCCACGGGGGAGGAGGTGAAAAACTGTTTTTT.

V and J are TRBV2 and TRBJ2-7; the D gene could be TRBD1 or TRBD2 (5 bases each). CDR3 length equals 13 residues. The V and J ends lost 3 bases and 7 bases respectively, with 13 bases between them. Germline V gene lookup returns CDR1 SNHLY and CDR2 FYNNEI. For the CDR3, the DNA is TGTGCCAGCAGTGATGGGGGTGTAGGGGAGCAGTACTTC. This encodes CASSDGGVGEQYF.

The gene calls are TRBV4-2 and TRBJ2-3; the match to TRBD2 covers 7 bases. The CDR3 totals 15 residues. Germline-derived CDR1 and CDR2 are LGHNA and YNFKEQ. J was trimmed by 1 base and V by 4 bases; bases with no gene match: 5. The CDR3 reads CASSRGRGGTDTQYF. CDR3 DNA: TGTGCCAGCAGCCGAGGGAGGGGTGGCACAGATACGCAGTATTTT.